The subject of this entry is one T cell receptor (beta chain). No antigen is known for it. Nothing much larger sits one base from this clone, and base qualities are not available. The data originate from a study of blood T cell repertoires in COVID-19 (dated by TCRdb to about 2020). Turning to the overall study: Samples from collaborators originated in the United States, Italy and Spain and spanned both the acute and convalescent phases of COVID-19. The prospective study material was composed of cDNA or gDNA derived from T cells, B-cell-depleted T cells, or PBMCs. Subjects who had been exposed to COVID-19, were actively infected with it, or had recovered from it provided the deeply sampled blood TCRbeta repertoires that made up the dataset. The repertoires were released in a freely available public database meant as a resource for research on the immune response to SARS-CoV-2. The samples were drawn from the first 160 participants of the ongoing ImmuneRACE study and from 950 to 1,500 subjects provided by 6 global collaborators. Sample metadata almost always included a de-identified subject ID, COVID-19 status, age in years and sex. Where available, HLA class I and class II types were obtained from metadata supplied by the sample provider rather than from assay-based typing. The full study reports these points: Clinical and demographic metadata were provided uncurated, with the amount varying by source and participant.

TCRbeta CDR3 regions were amplified from genomic DNA using the immunoSEQ Assay, a bias-controlled multiplex PCR. Concerning the study's data processing: Within the assay, amplification of reference gene primers was used to estimate how many nucleated cells each sample contained. Sequence reads were collapsed and filtered to measure the absolute abundance of every unique TCRbeta CDR3 rearrangement. For each sample, productive Simpson clonality was calculated as the square root of Simpson's diversity index across productive rearrangements. Drawn from immuneACCESS, this table holds only the in-frame rearrangements with V and J called that TCRdb kept. Clones are partly lost; checked studies trace under half to an unresolved V gene and leave the rest unexplained. V, J and clone size reflect that table, while D and trimming were determined from the DNA. The sample table lists about 200,000 clones, roughly 90% of them with a count of one. Of the sample, around 8.4% falls within the top ten clones.

Participants in the prospective study were aged about 18 to 100 years, lived in 20 to 30 United States geographic areas, and enrolled through a virtual design. To assign participants to cohorts, the prospective study relied on clinical history that participants themselves reported in a screening survey and a study questionnaire. For ImmuneRACE Cohort 3, a participant was defined as recovered based on two consecutive negative NP/OP PCR tests, clearance by a healthcare professional, or resolution of symptoms. Mobile phlebotomists in the prospective study collected whole blood, serum and a nasopharyngeal or oropharyngeal swab from every participant. Prospective study participants could optionally give additional blood draws and questionnaires over an approximately two-month period. Before DNA extraction, prospective study blood samples were shipped either frozen or at room temperature. The CDR3 goes from the cysteine to the phenylalanine over 16 residues. Just CDR3 DNA is preserved here, 48 bases in frame from base 1. Unmatched junction bases come to 10, with V trimmed by 2 bases and J by 4 bases. As encoded in the germline V gene, CDR1 is SGDLS while CDR2 is YYNGEE.

The chain links TRBV9 with TRBJ2-3, with TRBD1 matching 7 junction bases. The clonotype comes from a woman aged 18-35 years who had recovered from COVID-19. Sequencing input: PBMCs or T cells enriched from blood (not recorded which). DNA sequence: TGTGCCAGCAGCGTGACGACAGGGATCAATCCAGATACGCAGTATTTT. It codes for CASSVTTGINPDTQYF.